The 24 T cell receptor beta chains given below trace back to one sample, sequenced in a study of shared clonotypes between healthy human individuals. The method was immunoSEQ multiplex PCR; TCRdb's version includes in-frame clones alone and lacks a portion of them. The sample lists approximately 2.4 million clones, around 95% occurring once. The sample comprised naive CD4+ T cells sorted from blood. Regarding subset: CD45RA+ positively selected. The receptors here all came from a man in his late teens or twenties in good health.

The genes are TRBV2 and TRBJ2-7, with TRBD1 matching 7 bases. V was clipped by 1 base and J by 5 bases; unmatched bases: 2. CDR1 SNHLY and CDR2 FYNNEI come from the germline V gene. CDR3 length equals 13 residues. For the CDR3, the DNA is TGTGCCAGCAGTGAAGGGGGACAGAACGAGCAGTACTTC. This encodes CASSEGGQNEQYF.

The rearrangement joins TRBV7-9 to TRBJ2-7; 8 bases map to TRBD2. With V trimmed by 0 bases and J by 2 bases, 3 bases remained unmatched. CDR1 is SEHNR and CDR2 is FQNEAQ in the germline V gene (reference sequence). CDR3 length equals 15 residues. The CDR3 DNA reads as TGTGCCAGCAGCTTAGCGGGGCGGGGGGCCTACGAGCAGTACTTC. It specifies CASSLAGRGAYEQYF.

A few counts support this clone. The chain joins TRBV10-3 to TRBJ1-2, with TRBD1 matching over 7 bases. CDR1 and CDR2 from the germline V gene are ENHRY and SYGVKD. V lost 7 bases and J lost 5; bases outside the gene matches: 10. The CDR3 has 14 residues. This chain's CDR3 is CAIMTGRLGYGYTF. The DNA of the CDR3 is TGTGCCATCATGACAGGGCGATTGGGGTATGGCTACACCTTC.

V and J are TRBV27 and TRBJ1-1; D is possibly TRBD1 (6 bases). Germline loops: CDR1 MNHEY, CDR2 SMNVEV (reference sequence). This CDR3 spans 14 amino acids. V dropped 8 bases and J dropped 0 bases, with 13 bases sitting between them. The CDR3, as DNA: TGTGCCAGCTGGGGGCCGGGACTGAACACTGAAGCTTTCTTT. As protein: CASWGPGLNTEAFF.

This chain uses TRBV5-1 with TRBJ2-3, with a possible D match to TRBD2 (6 bases). The CDR3 is 15 residues long. Germline values: CDR1 SGHRS, CDR2 YFSETQ. V was shortened by 4 bases and J by 0 bases, with 12 bases between the two germline ends. CDR3 residues: CASSPRLGSTDTQYF. The CDR3 nucleotides are TGCGCCAGCAGCCCTCGACTAGGCAGCACAGATACGCAGTATTTT.

J is TRBJ2-7 and V is TRBV5-6, with 7 bases fitting TRBD2. From germline, CDR1 is SGHDT and CDR2 YYEEEE. The CDR3 sequence is 17 residues long. J was trimmed by 2 bases and V by 5 bases; bases with no gene match: 16. In DNA, the CDR3 is TGTGCCAGCAGTTATGAGGAGCGGGACGGTGCTCCCTACGAGCAGTACTTC. Protein: CASSYEERDGAPYEQYF.

This clone was counted a few times. CDR3 protein: CASTRGGRSPGGELFF. The CDR3 DNA is TGTGCCAGCACCCGGGGAGGGAGGTCCCCCGGAGGGGAGCTGTTTTTT. This chain joins TRBV25-1 and TRBJ2-2, with TRBD2 identical over 7 bases. The ends lost 7 bases at V and 8 bases at J; junction bases unmatched: 16. The germline V gene encodes CDR1 MGHDK and CDR2 SYGVNS. The CDR3 is 16 amino acids.

This chain connects TRBV6-6 to TRBJ2-7, with D unclear. Per germline, CDR1 MNHNY and CDR2 SVGAGI (reference sequence). This CDR3 has 14 residues. With 2 bases removed from V and 6 bases from J, the gap between germline ends came to 14 bases. Written as DNA, the CDR3 is TGTGCCAGCAGTTACAAGTTTAGTACCGCCGAGCAGTACTTC. This translates into CASSYKFSTAEQYF.

In this sample, this clone turned up once. The same CDR3 also results from other DNA sequences found in this sample. The gene calls are TRBV5-1 and TRBJ2-3; D is uncertain. There are 14 residues in the CDR3. CDR1 is SGHRS, CDR2 YFSETQ, per germline. Trimming removed 0 bases from V and 1 base from J, with 6 bases in between. For the CDR3, the DNA is TGCGCCAGCAGCTTGGGGGCAGGCACAGATACGCAGTATTTT. This codes for CASSLGAGTDTQYF.

The J gene is TRBJ2-5, the V gene TRBV6-6; 12 bases are a match to TRBD1. V dropped 4 bases and J dropped 9; count of bases not matched to a gene: 9. CDR1 is MNHNY, CDR2 SVGAGI, per germline (reference sequence). The CDR3 spans 15 residues. The CDR3 bases are TGTGCCAGCAGTTTAGGGACAGGGGGCATAAGGGCCCAGTACTTC. This gives the protein CASSLGTGGIRAQYF.

This chain links TRBV29-1 with TRBJ1-2; 8 nucleotides line up with TRBD1. V lost 3 bases and J lost 3; bases outside the gene matches: 3. Per germline, CDR1 SQVTM and CDR2 ANQGSEA. There are 13 residues in the CDR3. CDR3 sequence: CSVDDRGDYGYTF. CDR3 nucleotides: TGCAGCGTTGATGACAGGGGAGACTATGGCTACACCTTC.

V gene TRBV5-5 combines with J gene TRBJ2-2; maybe TRBD2 (6 bases). The CDR3 is 15 residues long. V lost 0 bases, J lost 7 bases, and 13 bases lay in between. From germline, CDR1 is SGHKS and CDR2 YYEKEE (reference sequence). CDR3 region: CASSLEGGRSGELFF. The CDR3 bases are TGTGCCAGCAGCTTGGAGGGAGGCCGTAGCGGGGAGCTGTTTTTT. Looking up the rest from reference TRBV5-5 and TRBJ2-2 gives the full variable domain: DAGVTQSPTHLIKTRGQQVTLRCSPISGHKSVSWYQQVLGQGPQFIFQYYEKEERGRGNFPDRFSARQFPNYSSELNVNALLLGDSALYLCASSLEGGRSGELFFGEGSRLTVL.

The chain combines TRBV7-2 with TRBJ2-2; D not certain. CDR1 and CDR2 (germline): SGHTA, FQGNSA. V lost 11 bases and J 0 bases, leaving 10 bases between the germline ends. The CDR3 is 13 residues long. The CDR3 nucleotides read TGTGCCTTCCAGCGCACGAACACCGGGGAGCTGTTTTTT. This gives the protein CAFQRTNTGELFF.

This chain joins TRBV4-3 and TRBJ2-1; tentatively, D is TRBD1 (6 bases). CDR3 length: 14 residues. Germline assignment: CDR1 LGHNA and CDR2 YSLEER. V was trimmed by 1 base and J by 8 bases, leaving 12 bases between them. CDR3 in amino acids: CASSQVGGMDEQFF. For the CDR3, the DNA is TGCGCCAGCAGCCAAGTAGGGGGAATGGATGAGCAGTTCTTC.

This chain connects TRBV21-1 to TRBJ1-5. TRBV21-1 represents a pseudogene. This CDR3 has 15 residues. The CDR3 DNA reads as TGTGCCAGCGGCCACGGTGACGGTAGCAATCAGCCCCAGCATTTT. It codes for CASGHGDGSNQPQHF.

In the case of this clone: This same CDR3 is encoded by further DNA sequences in the sample. The chain joins TRBV4-1 to TRBJ1-5; the D is unclear. CDR3 length equals 15 residues. Germline loops: CDR1 MGHRA, CDR2 YSYEKL. Trimming removed 3 bases from V and 4 bases from J, with 13 bases in between. The CDR3 DNA follows: TGCGCCAGCAGCCAGCCGGACGGGTCAAATCAGCCCCAGCATTTT. Its protein is CASSQPDGSNQPQHF.

The chain uses TRBV5-6 and TRBJ1-5; maybe TRBD1 (5 bases). Deletions cut 2 bases from V and 5 bases from J, with 8 bases between. The CDR3 runs to 13 residues. Germline lookup yields CDR1 SGHDT and CDR2 YYEEEE. The CDR3: CASSFGRDQPQHF. The CDR3 DNA reads TGTGCCAGCAGCTTTGGCAGGGATCAGCCCCAGCATTTT.

The J gene is TRBJ1-2, the V gene TRBV29-1; possible D gene TRBD1, 6 bases. CDR1 SQVTM and CDR2 ANQGSEA come from the germline V gene. The length of the CDR3 is 14 residues. V shed 0 bases and J shed 8 bases, with 16 bases lying between them. In DNA form, the CDR3 reads TGCAGCGTTGAAGAAAGCAGGGGAAGGGACGGCTACACCTTC. Translating gives CSVEESRGRDGYTF. The full variable domain, its missing parts supplied by reference TRBV29-1 and TRBJ1-2, is SAVISQKPSRDICQRGTSLTIQCQVDSQVTMMFWYRQQPGQSLTLIATANQGSEATYESGFVIDKFPISRPNLTFSTLTVSNMSPEDSSIYLCSVEESRGRDGYTFGSGTRLTVV.

Points on this clone: The same CDR3 can be traced to other DNA sequences in this sample. V gene TRBV6-1 combines with J gene TRBJ2-7; no clear D. The V and J ends lost 2 bases and 2 bases respectively, with 4 bases between them. The CDR3 runs 12 residues. Germline V gene lookup returns CDR1 MNHNS and CDR2 SASEGT. The chain's CDR3 is CASSELTYEQYF. For the CDR3, the DNA is TGTGCCAGCAGTGAACTGACCTACGAGCAGTACTTC.

The rearrangement joins TRBV6-1 to TRBJ2-1; D is unresolved. The V gene's germline CDR1 is MNHNS and CDR2 SASEGT. The length of the CDR3 is 14 residues. V lost 8 bases and J lost 4, with 15 bases in between. The CDR3 spells CASVLNHWYNEQFF. In DNA form, the CDR3 reads TGTGCCAGCGTCCTTAATCATTGGTACAATGAGCAGTTCTTC.

The chain recombines TRBV9 with TRBJ2-7; D ambiguous. This CDR3 is built from 14 residues. From germline, CDR1 is SGDLS and CDR2 YYNGEE. Between the trimmed V and J ends, which lost 4 bases and 1 base, there was a span of 12 bases. DNA for the CDR3: TGTGCCAGCAGCTCGGTGGGTGGGTCCTACGAGCAGTACTTC. Its protein is CASSSVGGSYEQYF.

This clone has only one observation. Written as DNA, the CDR3 is TGTGCCAGCAGTGAAAGGGCTAGCGGGAGTGTCAGCTCCTACAATGAGCAGTTCTTC. Translating gives CASSERASGSVSSYNEQFF. This chain connects TRBV6-1 to TRBJ2-1, with 10 bases lining up with TRBD2. CDR1 MNHNS and CDR2 SASEGT come from the germline V gene. CDR3 length: 19 amino acids. The V and J ends lost 2 bases and 0 bases, in that order; junction bases with no gene match: 10.

On this clone: Additional DNA sequences in this sample encode the identical CDR3. The chain carries TRBV11-2 and TRBJ2-7; D ambiguous. V dropped 1 base and J dropped 3 bases, with 7 bases sitting between them. Germline loops: CDR1 SGHAT, CDR2 FQNNGV. The CDR3 totals 13 residues. For the CDR3, the DNA is TGTGCCAGCAGCTTAGGAGCAGTCTACGAGCAGTACTTC. This sequence encodes CASSLGAVYEQYF.

V gene TRBV7-2 combines with J gene TRBJ2-2; D gene uncertain. Germline assignment: CDR1 SGHTA and CDR2 FQGNSA. Trimming left V 5 bases short and J 6 bases short, with 16 bases between. CDR3 size: 15 residues. The CDR3 coding sequence is TGTGCCAGCAGCCGAGACTCTAGTGGCCCCGGGGAGCTGTTTTTT. Translation: CASSRDSSGPGELFF.